This TCR beta chain was sequenced in a study of post-analysis software for immune sequencing data (dated by TCRdb to between 2014 and 2016). Regarding the research as a whole: Recorded disease courses included relapsing-remitting, secondary progressive and progressive-relapsing multiple sclerosis, with some patients lacking subtype annotation. The multiple sclerosis patient repertoires were compared with about a dozen previously published healthy control repertoires from donors aged about 6 to 26 years. A subset of samples was prepared in parallel using single-end sample barcoding, then pooled and co-amplified after Illumina adapter ligation. Findings and caveats that apply to the study as a whole: A handful of TRBV segments, including TRBV5-6, TRBV5-1 and TRBV20-1, were significantly more frequent in patients than controls. Direct clustering with F measure showed strong co-clustering of samples prepared in the same batch, prompting a batch-effect correction. Normalized Chao1 diversity was significantly lower in multiple sclerosis patients than controls, suggesting substantial peripheral T-cell clonal expansion. The multiple sclerosis patient group was slightly younger than the control group.

Library preparation used PCR. TCRdb shows the sequencer as Illumina HiSeq 2500. Unique molecular identifiers were incorporated into TCR beta cDNA libraries to reduce PCR and sequencing biases. Some 500,000 cDNA molecules were obtained per 1 to 10 million input T cells, so each molecule approximated one T cell. Patient libraries were prepared and sequenced with the same protocol used for the earlier healthy control dataset. Within a given batch, samples were prepared together, multiplexed and sequenced on the same HiSeq lane. The study's processing was this. MIGEC handled the raw barcoded reads, throwing out single-read molecular identifier groups before consensus assembly and CDR3 extraction. VDJtools was used for post-analysis of the clonotype tables, with diversity normalized by down-sampling every dataset to the smallest sample size. Repertoire overlap clustering matched CDR3 amino acid but not nucleotide sequences to correct batch-related cross-sample contamination. TCRdb reprocessed the public reads (quality trimming at Q25 with fastp, clone calling with MiXCR) and kept in-frame beta chains. Each entry is one CDR3 protein sequence, shown with its most common DNA and genes. TCRdb, rather than the study authors, made the V and J calls. The sample data list around 700,000 distinct CDR3 sequences, and 59% of these were observed just once. The top ten hold roughly 10% of the sample.

TCR beta repertoires were profiled from peripheral blood of roughly twelve young patients with multiple sclerosis to demonstrate the VDJtools post-analysis software. Multiple sclerosis patients were children and adolescents aged about 6 to 17 years. Regarding this clonotype: It has no known antigen specificity. One end of the junction fails to match germline, which may point to a read error.

CDR1 and CDR2 were assigned from the germline V gene as ENHRY and SYGVKD. CDR3 length: 16 amino acids, cysteine to phenylalanine. The entry retains the CDR3 DNA only, 48 bases that are in frame from base 1. The receptor comes from a girl between 2 and 10 years old with multiple sclerosis. The sequencing sample was made of blood. Recombination joined TRBV10-3 with TRBJ2-3; the central 10 bases match TRBD1. This receptor carries the CDR3 CAIRESGTGEPDTQYF. The DNA is as follows: TGTGCCATCAGAGAGTCCGGGACAGGGGAACCAGATACGCAGTATTTT.